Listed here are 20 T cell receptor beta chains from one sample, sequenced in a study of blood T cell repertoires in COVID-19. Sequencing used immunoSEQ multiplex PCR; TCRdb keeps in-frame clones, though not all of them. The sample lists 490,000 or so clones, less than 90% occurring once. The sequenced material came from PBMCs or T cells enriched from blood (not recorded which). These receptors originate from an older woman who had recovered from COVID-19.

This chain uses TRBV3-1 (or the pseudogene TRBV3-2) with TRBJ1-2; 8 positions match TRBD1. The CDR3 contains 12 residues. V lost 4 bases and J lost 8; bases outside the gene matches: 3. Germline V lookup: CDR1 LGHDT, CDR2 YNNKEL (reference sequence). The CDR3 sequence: CASSLGQGGYTF. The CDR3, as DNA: TGTGCCAGCAGCCTAGGACAGGGCGGCTACACCTTC.

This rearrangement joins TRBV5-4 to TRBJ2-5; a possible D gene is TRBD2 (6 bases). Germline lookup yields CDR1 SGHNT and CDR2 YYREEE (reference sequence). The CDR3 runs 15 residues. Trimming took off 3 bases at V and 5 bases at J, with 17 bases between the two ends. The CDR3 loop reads CASSSLLAPGETQYF. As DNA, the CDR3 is TGTGCCAGCAGCTCCCTACTAGCCCCAGGGGAGACCCAGTACTTC.

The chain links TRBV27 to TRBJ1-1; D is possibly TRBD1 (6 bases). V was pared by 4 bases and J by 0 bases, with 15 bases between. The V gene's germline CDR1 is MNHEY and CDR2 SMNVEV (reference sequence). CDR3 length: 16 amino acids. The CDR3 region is CASSSPGHPMNTEAFF. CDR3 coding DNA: TGTGCCAGCAGTTCCCCGGGACACCCTATGAACACTGAAGCTTTCTTT.

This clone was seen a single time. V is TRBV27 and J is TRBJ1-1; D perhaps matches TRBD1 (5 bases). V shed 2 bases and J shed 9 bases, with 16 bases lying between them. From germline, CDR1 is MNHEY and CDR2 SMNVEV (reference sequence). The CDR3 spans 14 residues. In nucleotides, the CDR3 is TGTGCCAGCAGTTTAAGGGGAGGGGTCCCTAAAGCTTTCTTT. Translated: CASSLRGGVPKAFF.

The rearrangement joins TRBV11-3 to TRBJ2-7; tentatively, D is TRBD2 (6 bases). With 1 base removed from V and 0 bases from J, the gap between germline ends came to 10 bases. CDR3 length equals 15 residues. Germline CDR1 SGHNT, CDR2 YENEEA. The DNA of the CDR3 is TGTGCCAGCAGCTTAGGGGCGGGACGCTCCTACGAGCAGTACTTC. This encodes CASSLGAGRSYEQYF.

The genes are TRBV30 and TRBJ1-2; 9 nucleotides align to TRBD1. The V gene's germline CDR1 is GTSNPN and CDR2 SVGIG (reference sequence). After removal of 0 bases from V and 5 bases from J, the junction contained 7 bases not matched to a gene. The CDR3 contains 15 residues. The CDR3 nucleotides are TGTGCCTGGAGTGTACAGGGGGCGCCTCGGTATGGCTACACCTTC. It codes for CAWSVQGAPRYGYTF. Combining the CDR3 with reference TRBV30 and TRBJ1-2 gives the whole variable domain SQTIHQWPATLVQPVGSPLSLECTVEGTSNPNLYWYRQAAGRGLQLLFYSVGIGQISSEVPQNLSASRPQDRQFILSSKKLLLSDSGFYLCAWSVQGAPRYGYTFGSGTRLTVV.

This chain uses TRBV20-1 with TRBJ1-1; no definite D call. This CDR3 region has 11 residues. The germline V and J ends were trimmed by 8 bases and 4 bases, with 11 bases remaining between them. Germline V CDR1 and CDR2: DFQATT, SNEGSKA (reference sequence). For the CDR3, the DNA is TGCAGTCCACGCGGAAGCACTGAAGCTTTCTTT. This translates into CSPRGSTEAFF.

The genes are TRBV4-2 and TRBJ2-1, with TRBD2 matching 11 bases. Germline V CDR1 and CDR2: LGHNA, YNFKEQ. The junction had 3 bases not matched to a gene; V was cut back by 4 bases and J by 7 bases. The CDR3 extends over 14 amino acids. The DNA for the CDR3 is TGTGCCAGCAGCCTAGCGGGGGGGACAAATGAGCAGTTCTTC. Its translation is CASSLAGGTNEQFF.

CDR3 loop: CASSWDYTDTQYF. The CDR3, as DNA: TGTGCCAGCAGCTGGGACTACACAGATACGCAGTATTTT. The V gene is TRBV9, the J gene TRBJ2-3, with TRBD2 identical over 7 bases. The CDR3 totals 13 residues. Trimming cost V 4 bases and J 2 bases; bases outside gene matches: 1. Germline assignment: CDR1 SGDLS and CDR2 YYNGEE.

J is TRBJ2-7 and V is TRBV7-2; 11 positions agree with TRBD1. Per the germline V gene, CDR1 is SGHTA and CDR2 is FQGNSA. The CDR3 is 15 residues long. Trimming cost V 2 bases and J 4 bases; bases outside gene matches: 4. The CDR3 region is CASSLWGQGVYEQYF. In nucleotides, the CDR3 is TGTGCCAGCAGCTTATGGGGACAGGGGGTGTACGAGCAGTACTTC. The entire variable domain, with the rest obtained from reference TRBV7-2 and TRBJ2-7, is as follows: GAGVSQSPSNKVTEKGKDVELRCDPISGHTALYWYRQSLGQGLEFLIYFQGNSAPDKSGLPSDRFSAERTGGSVSTLTIQRTQQEDSAVYLCASSLWGQGVYEQYFGPGTRLTVT.

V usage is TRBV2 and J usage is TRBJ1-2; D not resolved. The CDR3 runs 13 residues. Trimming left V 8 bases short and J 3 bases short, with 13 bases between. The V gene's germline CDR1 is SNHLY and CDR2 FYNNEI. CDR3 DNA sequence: TGTGCCAGCGACCGGGAGGTCGACTATGGCTACACCTTC. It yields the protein CASDREVDYGYTF. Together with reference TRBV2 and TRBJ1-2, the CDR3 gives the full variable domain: EPEVTQTPSHQVTQMGQEVILRCVPISNHLYFYWYRQILGQKVEFLVSFYNNEISEKSEIFDDQFSVERPDGSNFTLKIRSTKLEDSAMYFCASDREVDYGYTFGSGTRLTVV.

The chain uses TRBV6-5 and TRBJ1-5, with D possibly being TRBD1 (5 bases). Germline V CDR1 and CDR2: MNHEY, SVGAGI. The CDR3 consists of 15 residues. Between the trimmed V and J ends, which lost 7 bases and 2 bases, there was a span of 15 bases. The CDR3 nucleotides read TGTGCCAGCACCTCGGGACTGGTGGGCAATCAGCCCCAGCATTTT. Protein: CASTSGLVGNQPQHF.

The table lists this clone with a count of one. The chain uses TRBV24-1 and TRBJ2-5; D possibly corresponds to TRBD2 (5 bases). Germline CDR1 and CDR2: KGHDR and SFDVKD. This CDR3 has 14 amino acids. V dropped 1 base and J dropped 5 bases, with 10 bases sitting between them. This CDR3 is CATSDFSPGETQYF. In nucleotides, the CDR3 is TGTGCCACCAGTGATTTCAGCCCGGGGGAGACCCAGTACTTC.

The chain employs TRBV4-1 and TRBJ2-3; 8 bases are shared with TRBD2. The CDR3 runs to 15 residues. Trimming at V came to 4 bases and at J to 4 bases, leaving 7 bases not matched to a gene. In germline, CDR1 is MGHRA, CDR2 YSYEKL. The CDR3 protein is CASSPIGGAPDTQYF. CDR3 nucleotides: TGCGCCAGCAGCCCTATCGGGGGGGCCCCAGATACGCAGTATTTT.

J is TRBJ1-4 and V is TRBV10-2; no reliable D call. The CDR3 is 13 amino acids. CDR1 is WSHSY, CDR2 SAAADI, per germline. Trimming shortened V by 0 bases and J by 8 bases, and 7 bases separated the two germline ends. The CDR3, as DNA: TGCGCCAGCAGTGAGTCTCCGGGGGAAAAACTGTTTTTT. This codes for CASSESPGEKLFF.

As DNA, the CDR3 is TGTGCCAGCGCCCTCCAGGGCAGGAACACTGAAGCTTTCTTT. It is translated as CASALQGRNTEAFF. The rearrangement uses TRBV6-5 and TRBJ1-1; D perhaps matches TRBD1 (5 bases). In germline, CDR1 is MNHEY, CDR2 SVGAGI. Deletions cut 8 bases from V and 1 base from J, with 14 bases between. CDR3 length: 14 amino acids.

CDR3: CASSPGYEGVGNTIYF. The CDR3 bases are TGTGCCAGCAGCCCGGGCTATGAGGGCGTCGGAAACACCATATATTTT. This chain connects TRBV5-8 to TRBJ1-3, with unresolved D. The CDR3 has 16 amino acids. Trimming removed 4 bases from V and 4 bases from J, with 18 bases in between. Germline V gene data show CDR1 as SGHTS and CDR2 as YDEGEE.

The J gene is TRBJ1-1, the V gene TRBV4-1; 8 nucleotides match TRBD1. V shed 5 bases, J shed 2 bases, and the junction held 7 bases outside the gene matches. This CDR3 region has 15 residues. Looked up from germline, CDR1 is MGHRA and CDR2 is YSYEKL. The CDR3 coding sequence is TGCGCCAGCAGCGGAAGGACAGGGAATAACACTGAAGCTTTCTTT. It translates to CASSGRTGNNTEAFF.

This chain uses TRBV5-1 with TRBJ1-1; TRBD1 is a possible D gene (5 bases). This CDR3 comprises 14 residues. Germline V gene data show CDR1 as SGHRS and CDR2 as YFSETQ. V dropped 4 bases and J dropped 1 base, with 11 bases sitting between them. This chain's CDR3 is CASSRQGGNTEAFF. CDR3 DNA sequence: TGCGCCAGCAGCCGTCAGGGAGGGAACACTGAAGCTTTCTTT.

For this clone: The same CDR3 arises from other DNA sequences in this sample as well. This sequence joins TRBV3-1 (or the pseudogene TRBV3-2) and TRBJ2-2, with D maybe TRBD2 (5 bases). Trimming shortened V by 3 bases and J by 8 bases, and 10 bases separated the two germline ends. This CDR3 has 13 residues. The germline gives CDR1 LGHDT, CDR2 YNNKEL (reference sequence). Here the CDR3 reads CASSQTEAGELFF. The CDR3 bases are TGTGCCAGCAGCCAGACGGAGGCGGGGGAGCTGTTTTTT.